This TCR beta chain was recovered during a study of CD8+CD57+ T cells in acquired aplastic anemia. Study at large: The study obtained an average of about 3.1 ug of DNA from sorted CD4+ and CD8+ cells.

It was patients with CD8+CD57+ cell expansion by flow cytometry who were chosen for sequencing. Severe acquired aplastic anemia was the diagnosis recorded for all patients. V dropped 0 bases and J dropped 7 bases, with 10 bases sitting between them. Germline V gene data show CDR1 as DFQATT and CDR2 as SNEGSKA (reference sequence). The CDR3 extends over 12 amino acids. Within the sample, this clonotype is medium-sized. The TCR beta profiling, which covered VDJ combination and CDR3 sequence, was carried out using genomic DNA as the template. Each CDR3 protein gets one entry after TCRdb re-called the reads with MiXCR. The data contain over 250,000 distinct CDR3 sequences, under 60% of them singletons.

Sequencing was performed on sorted CD4+, CD8+, or CD8+CD57+ T cells (not recorded which) from PBMCs. This chain connects TRBV20-1 to TRBJ2-7; D not resolved. The source of this sequence is a human donor with aplastic anemia. The CDR3 bases are TGCAGTGCTAGAGATCTTGCGGAAGAGCAGTACTTC. Its translation is CSARDLAEEQYF.